This T cell receptor beta chain was recorded in a study of blood T cell repertoires in COVID-19 (dated by TCRdb to about 2020). With respect to the entire study: Samples covering the acute and convalescent phases of COVID-19 were provided by collaborators in the United States, Italy and Spain. A de-identified subject ID, COVID-19 status, age in years and sex were almost always included in the sample metadata. The repertoires were made available in a free public database intended to serve as a resource for research on the immune response to SARS-CoV-2. The samples were drawn from the first 160 participants of the ongoing ImmuneRACE study and from 1,254 subjects provided by 6 global collaborators. The prospective study material was composed of cDNA or gDNA derived from T cells, B-cell-depleted T cells, or PBMCs. Subjects who had been exposed to COVID-19, were actively infected with it, or had recovered from it provided the deeply sampled blood TCRbeta repertoires that made up the dataset. Where HLA class I and class II types were available, the types were taken from metadata supplied by the sample provider, not from assay-based typing. Study-level results and caveats: How much clinical and demographic metadata was included differed by source and by participant, and the metadata was provided uncurated.

About this clone itself: The antigen this receptor binds is unknown. No clone much larger than this one lies a single base away; base qualities are absent.

The CDR3 starts with the cysteine, ends with the phenylalanine, and has 12 residues. Just the 36-base CDR3 DNA is kept, in frame starting at base 1. V gives up 6 bases and J gives up 7 bases, and the segment between their germline ends measures 13 bases. The immunoSEQ Assay, a bias-controlled multiplex PCR, was used to amplify TCRbeta CDR3 regions from genomic DNA. Per the original workflow: Nucleated cell counts per sample were estimated from amplification of reference gene primers within the assay. To quantify the absolute abundance of each unique TCRbeta CDR3 rearrangement, sequence reads were collapsed and filtered. Productive Simpson clonality was computed per sample as the square root of Simpson's diversity index over productive rearrangements. TCRdb's version of the immuneACCESS table is confined to in-frame rearrangements and falls short of the full clone set. An unresolved V gene accounts for under half of the shortfall where checked; the remainder is of unknown origin. V, J and clone size are those of that table, while D and trimming were read from the DNA. The sample contains over 150,000 clones, approximately 85% of them found a single time. About 0.95% of the sample belongs to the ten largest clones.

The collaborating institutions used their own protocols to collect whole blood in K2EDTA tubes. For TCRbeta analysis, collaborators shipped samples in one of three forms: frozen whole blood, isolated PBMCs, or DNA extracted from either of those sample types. Sequenced material: peripheral blood. The rearranged segments are TRBV12-3 or TRBV12-4 and TRBJ2-7; the best D guess is TRBD2, with 5 bases matching. The TCR comes from a man aged 40-49 years with acute or convalescent COVID-19. The DNA sequence reads TGTGCCAGCAGAGCGGACCGAAAGGAGCAGTACTTC. Protein translation: CASRADRKEQYF.